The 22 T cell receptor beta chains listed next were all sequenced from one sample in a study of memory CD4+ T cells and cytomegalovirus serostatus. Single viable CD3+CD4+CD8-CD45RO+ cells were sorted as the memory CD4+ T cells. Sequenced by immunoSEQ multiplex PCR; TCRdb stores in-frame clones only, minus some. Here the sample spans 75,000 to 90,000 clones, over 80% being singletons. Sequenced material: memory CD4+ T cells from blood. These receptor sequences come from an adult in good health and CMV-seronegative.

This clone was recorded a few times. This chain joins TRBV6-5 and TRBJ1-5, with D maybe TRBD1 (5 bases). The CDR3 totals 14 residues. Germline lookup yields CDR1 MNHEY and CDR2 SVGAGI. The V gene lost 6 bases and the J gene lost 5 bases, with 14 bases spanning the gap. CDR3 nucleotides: TGTGCCAGCAGGCCCTGGCAGGGTCATCAGCCCCAGCATTTT. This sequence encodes CASRPWQGHQPQHF.

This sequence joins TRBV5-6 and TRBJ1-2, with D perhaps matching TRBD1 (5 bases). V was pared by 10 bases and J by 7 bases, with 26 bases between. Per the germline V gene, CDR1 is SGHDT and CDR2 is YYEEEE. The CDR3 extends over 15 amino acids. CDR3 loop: CACAPGLRDSGGYTF. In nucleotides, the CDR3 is TGTGCCTGTGCCCCGGGACTCCGAGACAGTGGTGGCTACACCTTC. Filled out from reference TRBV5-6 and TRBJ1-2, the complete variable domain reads DAGVTQSPTHLIKTRGQQVTLRCSPKSGHDTVSWYQQALGQGPQFIFQYYEEEERQRGNFPDRFSGHQFPNYSSELNVNALLLGDSALYLCACAPGLRDSGGYTFGSGTRLTVV.

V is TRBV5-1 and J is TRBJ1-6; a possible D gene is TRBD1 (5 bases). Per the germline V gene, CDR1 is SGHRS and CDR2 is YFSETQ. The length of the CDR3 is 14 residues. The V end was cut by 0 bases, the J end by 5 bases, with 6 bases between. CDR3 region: CASSLVQDNSPLHF. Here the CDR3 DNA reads TGCGCCAGCAGCTTGGTACAGGATAATTCACCCCTCCACTTT. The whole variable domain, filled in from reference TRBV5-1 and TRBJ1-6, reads KAGVTQTPRYLIKTRGQQVTLSCSPISGHRSVSWYQQTPGQGLQFLFEYFSETQRNKGNFPGRFSGRQFSNSRSEMNVSTLELGDSALYLCASSLVQDNSPLHFGNGTRLTVT.

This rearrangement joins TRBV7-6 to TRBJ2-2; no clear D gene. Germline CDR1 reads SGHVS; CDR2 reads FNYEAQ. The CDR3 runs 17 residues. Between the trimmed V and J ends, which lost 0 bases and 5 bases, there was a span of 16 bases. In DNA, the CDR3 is TGTGCCAGCAGCTTAGCGCCCGGCCCGATCGGAACCGGGGAGCTGTTTTTT. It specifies CASSLAPGPIGTGELFF.

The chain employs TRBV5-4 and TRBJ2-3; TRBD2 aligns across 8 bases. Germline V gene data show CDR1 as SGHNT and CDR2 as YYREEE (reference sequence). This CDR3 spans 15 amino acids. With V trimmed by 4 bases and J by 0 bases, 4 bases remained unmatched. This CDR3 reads CASSPRLASTDTQYF. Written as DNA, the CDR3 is TGTGCCAGCAGCCCTAGACTAGCGAGCACAGATACGCAGTATTTT.

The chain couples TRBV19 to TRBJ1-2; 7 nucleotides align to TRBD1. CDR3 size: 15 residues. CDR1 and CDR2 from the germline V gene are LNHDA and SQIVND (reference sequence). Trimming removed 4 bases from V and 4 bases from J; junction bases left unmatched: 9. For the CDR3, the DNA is TGTGCCAGTAGTACTACGCAGGGGGGAGGCTATGGCTACACCTTC. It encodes CASSTTQGGGYGYTF.

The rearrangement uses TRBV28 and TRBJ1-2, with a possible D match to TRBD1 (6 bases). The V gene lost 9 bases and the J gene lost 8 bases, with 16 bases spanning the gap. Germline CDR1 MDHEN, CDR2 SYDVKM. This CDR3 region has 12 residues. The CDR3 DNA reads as TGTGCCAGTTTTTCTGGGGGCGCGGGCTACACCTTC. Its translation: CASFSGGAGYTF.

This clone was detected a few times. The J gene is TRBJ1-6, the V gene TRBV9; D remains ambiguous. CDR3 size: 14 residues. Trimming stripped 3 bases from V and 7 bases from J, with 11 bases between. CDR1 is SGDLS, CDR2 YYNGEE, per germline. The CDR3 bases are TGTGCCAGCAGCGAACGTTGGGAGAATTCACCCCTCCACTTT. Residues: CASSERWENSPLHF. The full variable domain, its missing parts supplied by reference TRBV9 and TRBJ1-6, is DSGVTQTPKHLITATGQRVTLRCSPRSGDLSVYWYQQSLDQGLQFLIQYYNGEERAKGNILERFSAQQFPDLHSELNLSSLELGDSALYFCASSERWENSPLHFGNGTRLTVT.

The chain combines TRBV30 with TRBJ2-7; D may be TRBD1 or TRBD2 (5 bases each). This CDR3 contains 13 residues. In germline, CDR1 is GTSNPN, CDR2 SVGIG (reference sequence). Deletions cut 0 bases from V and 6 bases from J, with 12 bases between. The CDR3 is CAWSVGTWGEQYF. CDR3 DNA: TGTGCCTGGAGTGTTGGGACCTGGGGCGAGCAGTACTTC. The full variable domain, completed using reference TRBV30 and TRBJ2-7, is SQTIHQWPATLVQPVGSPLSLECTVEGTSNPNLYWYRQAAGRGLQLLFYSVGIGQISSEVPQNLSASRPQDRQFILSSKKLLLSDSGFYLCAWSVGTWGEQYFGPGTRLTVT.

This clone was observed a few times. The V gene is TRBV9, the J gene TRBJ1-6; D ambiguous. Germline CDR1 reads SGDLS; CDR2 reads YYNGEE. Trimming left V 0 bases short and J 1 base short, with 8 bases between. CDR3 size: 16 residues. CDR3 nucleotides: TGTGCCAGCAGCGTAGACCCCGGGTCCTATAATTCACCCCTCCACTTT. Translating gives CASSVDPGSYNSPLHF.

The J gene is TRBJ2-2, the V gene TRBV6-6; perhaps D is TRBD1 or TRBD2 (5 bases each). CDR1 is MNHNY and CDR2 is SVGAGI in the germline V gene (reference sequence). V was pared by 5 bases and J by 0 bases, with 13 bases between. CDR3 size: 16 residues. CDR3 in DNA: TGTGCCAGCAGTCCCCCCGGGACGTCGAACACCGGGGAGCTGTTTTTT. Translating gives CASSPPGTSNTGELFF.

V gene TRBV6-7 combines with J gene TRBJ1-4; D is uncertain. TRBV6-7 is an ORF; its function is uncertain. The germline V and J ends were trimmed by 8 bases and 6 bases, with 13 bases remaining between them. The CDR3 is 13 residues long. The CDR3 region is CASFLWRDEKLFF. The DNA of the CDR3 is TGTGCCAGCTTTCTGTGGAGGGATGAAAAACTGTTTTTT.

The CDR3 loop reads CASKGGVISNQPQHF. DNA for the CDR3: TGTGCCAGCAAAGGGGGGGTCATTAGCAATCAGCCCCAGCATTTT. The chain has TRBV28 and TRBJ1-5, with TRBD1 as a possible D gene (6 bases). Germline CDR1 is MDHEN and CDR2 is SYDVKM. V was cut by 7 bases and J by 0 bases, with 13 bases left in between. This CDR3 region has 15 residues.

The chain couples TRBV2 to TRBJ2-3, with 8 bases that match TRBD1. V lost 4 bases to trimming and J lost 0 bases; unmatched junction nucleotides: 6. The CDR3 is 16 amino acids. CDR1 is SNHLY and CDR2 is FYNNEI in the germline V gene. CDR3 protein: CASSARGRLSTDTQYF. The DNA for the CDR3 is TGTGCCAGCAGTGCCAGGGGGCGATTGAGCACAGATACGCAGTATTTT.

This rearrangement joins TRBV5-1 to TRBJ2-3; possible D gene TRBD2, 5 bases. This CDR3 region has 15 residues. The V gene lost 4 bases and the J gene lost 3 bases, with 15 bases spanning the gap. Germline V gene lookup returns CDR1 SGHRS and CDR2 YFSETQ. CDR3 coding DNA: TGCGCCAGCAGCCACTCTGAGGGTTCTACAGATACGCAGTATTTT. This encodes CASSHSEGSTDTQYF.

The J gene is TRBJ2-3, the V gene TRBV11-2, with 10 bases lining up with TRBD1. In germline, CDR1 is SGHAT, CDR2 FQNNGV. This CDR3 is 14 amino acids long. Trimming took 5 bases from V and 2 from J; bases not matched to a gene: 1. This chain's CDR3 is CASSRQGATDTQYF. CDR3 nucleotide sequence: TGTGCCAGCAGCCGACAGGGGGCCACAGATACGCAGTATTTT.

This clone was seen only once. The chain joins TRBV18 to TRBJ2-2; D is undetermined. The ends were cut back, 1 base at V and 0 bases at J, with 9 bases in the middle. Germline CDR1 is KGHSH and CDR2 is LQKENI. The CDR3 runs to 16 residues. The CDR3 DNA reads TGTGCCAGCTCACCACAGGGCCGCGCGAACACCGGGGAGCTGTTTTTT. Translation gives CASSPQGRANTGELFF.

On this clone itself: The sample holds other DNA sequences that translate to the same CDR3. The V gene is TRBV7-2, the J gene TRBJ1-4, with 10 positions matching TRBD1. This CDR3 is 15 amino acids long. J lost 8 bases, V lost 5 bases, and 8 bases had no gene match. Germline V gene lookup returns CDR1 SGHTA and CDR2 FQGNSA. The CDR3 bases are TGTGCCAGCAGCCCAAGACAGGGGGCTGACGAAAAACTGTTTTTT. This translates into CASSPRQGADEKLFF.

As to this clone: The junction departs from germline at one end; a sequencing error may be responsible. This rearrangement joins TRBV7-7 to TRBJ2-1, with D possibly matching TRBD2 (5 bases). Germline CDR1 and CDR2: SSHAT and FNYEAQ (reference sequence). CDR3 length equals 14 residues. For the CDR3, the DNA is TGTGCTAGCAGCTTAGCGACCCACCATAATGAGCAGTTCTTC. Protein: CASSLATHHNEQFF.

CDR3 protein: CASSLEVPYGGYTF. The CDR3 DNA follows: TGCGCCAGCAGCTTGGAGGTACCTTACGGTGGCTACACCTTC. The rearrangement links TRBV5-1 to TRBJ1-2; no definite D call. Germline V CDR1 and CDR2: SGHRS, YFSETQ. Trimming pared 0 bases from V and 7 bases from J, leaving 13 bases between. The CDR3 length is 14 residues.

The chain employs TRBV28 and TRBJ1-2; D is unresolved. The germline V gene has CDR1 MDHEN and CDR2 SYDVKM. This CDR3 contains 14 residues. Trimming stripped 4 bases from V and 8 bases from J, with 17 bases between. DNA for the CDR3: TGTGCCAGCAGTTCCCGCGGAGGGAGGGAAGGCTACACCTTC. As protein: CASSSRGGREGYTF.

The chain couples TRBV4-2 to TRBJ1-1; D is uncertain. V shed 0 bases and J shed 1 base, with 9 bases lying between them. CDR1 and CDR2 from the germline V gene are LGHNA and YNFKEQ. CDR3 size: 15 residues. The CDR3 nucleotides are TGTGCCAGCAGCCAAGAATTCAGGAGGAACACTGAAGCTTTCTTT. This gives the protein CASSQEFRRNTEAFF.